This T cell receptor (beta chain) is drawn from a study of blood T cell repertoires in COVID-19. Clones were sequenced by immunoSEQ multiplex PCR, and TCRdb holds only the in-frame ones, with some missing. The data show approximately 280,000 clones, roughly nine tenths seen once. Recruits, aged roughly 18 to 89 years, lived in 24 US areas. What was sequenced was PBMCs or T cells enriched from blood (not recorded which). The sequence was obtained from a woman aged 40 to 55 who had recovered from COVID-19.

CDR3 nucleotides: TGTGCCAGCCTGGGGACATCCTATTCCGCAAGGGGTGAAGCTTTCTTT. It codes for CASLGTSYSARGEAFF. The V gene is TRBV28, the J gene TRBJ1-1, with D possibly TRBD1 on 6 matching bases. This CDR3 region has 16 residues. CDR1 is MDHEN and CDR2 is SYDVKM in the germline V gene. Trimming left V 8 bases short and J 7 bases short, with 26 bases between.